The clone carrying this T cell receptor (beta chain) was observed once. Naive plus transitional T cells were isolated with anti-CD45RA microbeads from pooled CD4+ and CD8+ T cells. The sample belongs to a study of relationships among human T cell subsets. From mRNA, alpha and beta CDR3 regions were amplified using semiquantitative ARM-PCR. Exponential amplification used communal superprimers after tagged nested gene-specific primers in ARM-PCR. MiXCR, applied by TCRdb to the multiplex PCR reads, yields one record per CDR3 protein. The data show some 7,000 distinct CDR3 sequences, just under 70% seen once. Material: naive and transitional (CD45RA+) T cells sorted from blood. This clonotype originated in a man aged 35 to 55 in good health.

The chain's CDR3 is CASSQSPTVQGCQPQHF. The CDR3 DNA follows: TGCGCCAGCAGTCAATCGCCTACAGTGCAGGGTTGTCAGCCCCAGCATTTT. This chain links TRBV23-1 with TRBJ1-5; D possibly corresponds to TRBD1 (5 bases). Being an ORF, TRBV23-1 has a function that is uncertain. The V gene lost 0 bases and the J gene lost 6 bases, with 18 bases spanning the gap. CDR3 length: 17 amino acids.